This T cell receptor beta chain comes out of a study of T cell responses to AZD1222 COVID-19 vaccine. Germline V lookup: CDR1 ENHRY, CDR2 SYGVKD. With V trimmed by 4 bases and J by 3 bases, 11 bases remained unmatched. The length of the CDR3 is 16 residues. With respect to this clone: Its antigen is unidentified.

The study's findings and limits: Regions 160-218 and 743-854 dominated among vaccine-associated CD4 TCRs spanning spike. The donor cohort was predominantly white British with a female majority, and clonal diversity may have been underestimated.

The assay was immunoSEQ multiplex PCR, and TCRdb's table has in-frame clones only and misses some. Counted here are approximately 110,000 clones, over 75% occurring once; the ten biggest clones make up around 10%. The clonotype was recovered from an adult in good health. This material consisted of peripheral blood, taken on day 0 of AZD1222 vaccination. The V and J genes are TRBV10-3 and TRBJ2-7, with 8 positions matching TRBD1. The CDR3 bases are TGTGCCATCAGTGGGTGGACAGGGAGGTCAGACTACGAGCAGTACTTC. Translation gives CAISGWTGRSDYEQYF.